This T cell receptor (beta chain) was sequenced during a study of shared clonotypes between healthy human individuals. Study-wide background: CD8 memory received one plate per donor, CD8 naive two, CD4 memory three and CD4 naive three. Study results and limitations: Against clonotypes common to all four donors, non-shared ones had lower generation probabilities.

The CDR3 sequence is 15 residues long. The V end lost 1 base, the J end lost 4 bases, and 14 bases lay between the germline ends. Germline lookup yields CDR1 SGHRS and CDR2 YFSETQ. Regarding this clone: The antigen remains unidentified.

Data came from immunoSEQ multiplex PCR; TCRdb stores just in-frame clones and leaves some out. Altogether about 710,000 clones are present, roughly 72% being singletons, with the ten largest covering roughly 1.8%. The sequenced material came from memory CD4+ T cells sorted from blood. Indicated subset: CD45RA-negative fraction. The V call is TRBV5-1, the J call TRBJ2-5; perhaps TRBD1 as D (6 bases). This receptor was identified in a woman in her 30s in good health. CDR3 sequence (DNA): TGCGCCAGCAGCTTGTGGGGGCGAAGGGCAGAGACCCAGTACTTC. Encoded protein: CASSLWGRRAETQYF.